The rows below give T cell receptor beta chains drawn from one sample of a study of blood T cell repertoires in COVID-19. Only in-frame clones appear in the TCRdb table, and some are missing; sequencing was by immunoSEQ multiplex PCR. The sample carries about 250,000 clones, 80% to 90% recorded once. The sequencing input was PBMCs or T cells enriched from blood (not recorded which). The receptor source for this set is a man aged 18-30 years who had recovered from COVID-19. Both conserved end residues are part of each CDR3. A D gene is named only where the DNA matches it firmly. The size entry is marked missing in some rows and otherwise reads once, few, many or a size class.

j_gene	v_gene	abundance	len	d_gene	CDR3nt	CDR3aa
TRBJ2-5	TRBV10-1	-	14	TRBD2	TGCGCCAGCAGTACCGGGACTAGCGTAGAGACCCAGTACTTC	CASSTGTSVETQYF
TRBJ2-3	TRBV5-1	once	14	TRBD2	TGCGCCAGCAGCCGGGGGGGCTCCACAGATACGCAGTATTTT	CASSRGGSTDTQYF
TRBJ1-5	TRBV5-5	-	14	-	TGTGCCAGCAGCTTGGTGGACAGTAATCAGCCCCAGCATTTT	CASSLVDSNQPQHF
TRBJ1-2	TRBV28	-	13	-	TGTGCCAGCAGTTTTTTTGCTTCTACTGGCTACACCTTC	CASSFFASTGYTF
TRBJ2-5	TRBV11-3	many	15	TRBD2	TGTGCCAGCAGCCCGCGGACTAGCGGGAACCCTGAGGAGTACTTC	CASSPRTSGNPEEYF
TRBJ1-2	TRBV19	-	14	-	TGTGCCAGTAGTATAGCCCGGGACAAGACTGGCTACACCTTC	CASSIARDKTGYTF
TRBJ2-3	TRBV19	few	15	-	TGTGCCAGCCAGGAAAAGGGGCTTCGCTCAGATACGCAGTATTTT	CASQEKGLRSDTQYF
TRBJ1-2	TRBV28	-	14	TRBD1	TGTGCCAGCAGGGGGACAGGGGGGAACTATGGCTACACCTTC	CASRGTGGNYGYTF
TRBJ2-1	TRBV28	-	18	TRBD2	TGTGCCAGCAGTTTACCGCTCCTCCCCGGGAGGGCACAGGATGAGCAGTTCTTC	CASSLPLLPGRAQDEQFF
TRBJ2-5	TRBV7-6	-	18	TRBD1	TGTGCCAGCAGCTTAGTGGTATGGACAGGGGCTAACCAAGAGACCCAGTACTTC	CASSLVVWTGANQETQYF
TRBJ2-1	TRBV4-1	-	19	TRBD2	TGCGCCAGCAGCCAAGAACATGGAGCGGGAGCCCTCAAAAACAATGAGCAGTTCTTC	CASSQEHGAGALKNNEQFF
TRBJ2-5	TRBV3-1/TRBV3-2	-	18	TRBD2	TGTGCCAGCAGCCAGCCGGGACTAGCGGGATATTTCCAAGAGACCCAGTACTTC	CASSQPGLAGYFQETQYF
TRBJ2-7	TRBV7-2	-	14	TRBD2	TGTGCCAGCAGCTTTCGAGGGAGGGTCGGCGAGCAGTACTTC	CASSFRGRVGEQYF
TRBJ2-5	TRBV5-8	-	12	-	TGTGCCAGCAGCGATAGATGGGAGACCCAGTACTTC	CASSDRWETQYF
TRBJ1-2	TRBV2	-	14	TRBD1	TGTGCCAGCAGTGTCGACAGGGAGATCTCTGGCTACACCTTC	CASSVDREISGYTF
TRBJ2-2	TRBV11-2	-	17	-	TGTGCCAGCAGCTTAAATTCGGACAGCGCGAACACCGGGGAGCTGTTTTTT	CASSLNSDSANTGELFF
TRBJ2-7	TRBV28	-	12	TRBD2	TGTGCCAGCCGACTAGCGGGAGAATCATTTGTCTTC	CASRLAGESFVF
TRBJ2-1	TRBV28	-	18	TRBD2	TGTGCCAGCAGTCTGCGTGATTTACCTAGCGGGAGTGGAAATGAGCAGTTCTTC	CASSLRDLPSGSGNEQFF
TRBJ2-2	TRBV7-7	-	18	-	TGTGCTAGCAGCCCCGTCCCTGACTCTATGGGGACACCGGGGGAGCTGTTTTTT	CASSPVPDSMGTPGELFF
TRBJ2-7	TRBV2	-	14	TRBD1	TGTGCCAGCAGTCGCGCAGGACAGGGTTTAAGGCAGTACTTC	CASSRAGQGLRQYF